The 4 T cell receptor beta chains below come from one sample, sequenced in a study of T cell changes during pregnancy in multiple sclerosis. Using immunoSEQ multiplex PCR, the repertoire was profiled, and TCRdb retains in-frame clones only, with some absent. The sample lists tens of thousands of clones, around nine tenths occurring once. Sequencing was performed on CD4+ T cells from peripheral blood mononuclear cells, taken before pregnancy. These receptors were collected from a female donor with multiple sclerosis, enrolled in a pregnancy study.

The rearrangement links TRBV21-1 to TRBJ2-2; the table assigns TRBD2, which was not confirmed against the DNA. TRBV21-1 is designated a pseudogene. The CDR3 contains 15 residues. The CDR3 region has the DNA TGTGCCAGCCACCGTGGGCTGGGGAGGACCGGGGAGCTGTTTTTT. The encoded protein is CASHRGLGRTGELFF.

This clone was found once. The rearrangement links TRBV7-2 to TRBJ2-1, with TRBD2 matching over 14 bases. After removal of 5 bases from V and 9 bases from J, the junction contained 6 bases not matched to a gene. Germline loops: CDR1 SGHTA, CDR2 FQGNSA. CDR3 length: 15 amino acids. The CDR3 sequence: CASSRTSGGQFEQFF. The CDR3, as DNA: TGTGCCAGCAGCCGGACTAGCGGGGGGCAGTTTGAGCAGTTCTTC.

The chain links TRBV15 to TRBJ1-5, with a possible D match to TRBD1 (5 bases). Trimming shortened V by 2 bases and J by 5 bases, and 10 bases separated the two germline ends. Looked up from germline, CDR1 is LNHNV and CDR2 is YYDKDF (reference sequence). The CDR3 totals 14 residues. CDR3 nucleotides: TGTGCCACCAGCAGACAGGGAAATTATCAGCCCCAGCATTTT. Amino acids: CATSRQGNYQPQHF.

The V and J genes are TRBV7-2 and TRBJ1-2; weak D call: TRBD1 (5 bases). V was shortened by 2 bases and J by 5 bases, with 12 bases between the two germline ends. Germline V gene data show CDR1 as SGHTA and CDR2 as FQGNSA. This CDR3 is 14 amino acids long. CDR3 residues: CASSLSAGTYGYTF. As DNA, the CDR3 is TGTGCCAGCAGCTTAAGTGCAGGGACTTATGGCTACACCTTC.